This TCR beta chain derives from a study of beta chain features in type 1 diabetes. The study's findings and limits: Still unanswered here is whether HLA type influences TCRB rearrangement. Within each of all four CD4+ subsets, Type 1 diabetes patients had TCRB CDR3s that were moderately but significantly shorter.

Investigators reverse transcribed all isolated RNA, so they sequenced expressed TCRB transcripts. Naive, central memory and regulatory T cell samples yielded around 3.4 million reads on average. TCRdb's copy holds only in-frame clones and misses some; the assay was immunoSEQ multiplex PCR. This sample has around 250,000 clones, with around 21% found just once. A remark on this clone: Its target is unknown.

Germline CDR1 reads SGHNT; CDR2 reads YYREEE (reference sequence). The CDR3 sequence is 15 residues long. V lost 4 bases to trimming and J lost 6 bases; unmatched junction nucleotides: 9. The TCR comes from a woman in her thirties or forties with type 1 diabetes. This rearrangement joins TRBV5-4 to TRBJ2-3, with 9 bases aligning to TRBD1. The sequencing input was naive CD4+ T cells from blood. DNA for the CDR3: TGTGCCAGCAGCAAGGGACAGGGAAGGGCGGATACGCAGTATTTT. The encoded protein is CASSKGQGRADTQYF.